The 20 T cell receptor beta chains below all came from one sample that was sequenced in a study of identical twins. Using its own MiXCR run on the 5' RACE reads, TCRdb lists one record per CDR3 protein. The repertoire holds some 600,000 distinct CDR3 sequences, under 8.5% seen once, with 1.6% in the top ten. This same sample was also part of a study on yellow fever vaccine responses in identical twins.

Sequencing input: PBMCs. The receptors shown here come from a young woman in good health.

This clonotype came up a few times. The chain couples TRBV20-1 to TRBJ2-7; 12 nucleotides agree with TRBD2. This CDR3 spans 14 amino acids. Germline-derived CDR1 and CDR2 are DFQATT and SNEGSKA (reference sequence). V lost 3 bases to trimming and J lost 6 bases; unmatched junction nucleotides: 6. Written as DNA, the CDR3 is TGCAGTGCTAGGGACCTAGCGGGAGGGAGCGAGCAGTACTTC. Its translation is CSARDLAGGSEQYF.

This clonotype was picked up a small number of times. V usage is TRBV20-1 and J usage is TRBJ2-7; TRBD2 agrees at 7 bases. This CDR3 region has 17 residues. Trimming removed 2 bases from V and 2 bases from J; junction bases left unmatched: 15. CDR1 DFQATT and CDR2 SNEGSKA come from the germline V gene (reference sequence). CDR3 residues: CSARRRDRGGLTYEQYF. Written as DNA, the CDR3 is TGCAGTGCTAGACGCCGGGACCGGGGAGGGCTTACCTACGAGCAGTACTTC.

Ten or more counts support this clonotype. The genes are TRBV7-9 and TRBJ1-3; D is unresolved. CDR3 length: 15 residues. Germline CDR1 is SEHNR and CDR2 is FQNEAQ (reference sequence). V was trimmed by 0 bases and J by 1 base, leaving 7 bases between them. CDR3 loop: CASSLAGRSGNTIYF. For the CDR3, the DNA is TGTGCCAGCAGCTTAGCGGGCAGATCTGGAAACACCATATATTTT.

V gene TRBV24-1 combines with J gene TRBJ2-1, with 9 bases aligning to TRBD2. This CDR3 has 14 residues. Trimming cost V 1 base and J 7 bases; bases outside gene matches: 1. CDR1 and CDR2 from the germline V gene are KGHDR and SFDVKD. The CDR3 sequence is CATSDFSGSNEQFF. In DNA, the CDR3 is TGTGCCACCAGTGATTTTAGCGGGAGTAATGAGCAGTTCTTC.

This clonotype occurred a few times. The rearrangement uses TRBV28 and TRBJ2-3; D remains unclear. Germline V CDR1 and CDR2: MDHEN, SYDVKM. V was shortened by 2 bases and J by 11 bases, with 11 bases between the two germline ends. The CDR3 contains 12 residues. CDR3 sequence: CASSLPPGKQYF. The CDR3 region has the DNA TGTGCCAGCAGTTTACCCCCCGGAAAGCAGTATTTT.

This clonotype was observed a few times. The rearrangement uses TRBV7-8 and TRBJ2-7; the D gene is possibly TRBD2 (6 bases). Trimming took off 3 bases at V and 0 bases at J, with 15 bases between the two ends. CDR3 size: 16 residues. CDR1 is SGHVS and CDR2 is FQNEAQ in the germline V gene. The CDR3 DNA reads as TGTGCCAGCAGCTTGGGTTCTAGCGCCTACTCCTACGAGCAGTACTTC. It encodes CASSLGSSAYSYEQYF.

The CDR3 sequence is CASSTSGNSYNEQFF. In nucleotides, the CDR3 is TGTGCCAGCAGCACTAGCGGTAACTCCTACAATGAGCAGTTCTTC. The rearrangement joins TRBV4-2 to TRBJ2-1; 8 nucleotides line up with TRBD2. The CDR3 runs to 15 residues. CDR1 and CDR2 from the germline V gene are LGHNA and YNFKEQ. V trimming: 5 bases; J trimming: 0 bases; junction bases outside the gene matches: 3.

This clonotype has at least ten counts. The J gene is TRBJ1-1, the V gene TRBV29-1, with no clear D. This CDR3 spans 12 amino acids. The germline V gene encodes CDR1 SQVTM and CDR2 ANQGSEA. Between the trimmed V and J ends, which lost 3 bases and 7 bases, there was a span of 12 bases. As DNA, the CDR3 is TGCAGCGTTGACCAGGACGGCCTTGAAGCTTTCTTT. Protein sequence: CSVDQDGLEAFF. Full variable domain (remainder filled in from reference TRBV29-1 and TRBJ1-1): SAVISQKPSRDICQRGTSLTIQCQVDSQVTMMFWYRQQPGQSLTLIATANQGSEATYESGFVIDKFPISRPNLTFSTLTVSNMSPEDSSIYLCSVDQDGLEAFFGQGTRLTVV.

The chain uses TRBV20-1 and TRBJ1-1; D uncertain. The length of the CDR3 is 13 residues. Germline assignment: CDR1 DFQATT and CDR2 SNEGSKA (reference sequence). The V and J ends lost 5 bases and 0 bases respectively, with 10 bases between them. The CDR3 is CSAPPAVNTEAFF. The CDR3 DNA reads as TGCAGTGCTCCCCCGGCAGTGAACACTGAAGCTTTCTTT.

This clonotype was recorded many times. The chain couples TRBV28 to TRBJ2-3; 12 nucleotides agree with TRBD2. The V segment lost 6 bases and the J segment 2 bases; nucleotides outside the gene matches: 12. CDR3 size: 18 residues. CDR1 and CDR2 (germline): MDHEN, SYDVKM. In DNA form, the CDR3 reads TGTGCCAGCAGGCCCCTAGCGGGAGGGCCTTTCCTCACAGATACGCAGTATTTT. The encoded protein is CASRPLAGGPFLTDTQYF. The full variable domain, its missing parts supplied by reference TRBV28 and TRBJ2-3, is DVKVTQSSRYLVKRTGEKVFLECVQDMDHENMFWYRQDPGLGLRLIYFSYDVKMKEKGDIPEGYSVSREKKERFSLILESASTNQTSMYLCASRPLAGGPFLTDTQYFGPGTRLTVL.

This clonotype was recorded many times. The chain is built from TRBV3-1 and TRBJ1-3; perhaps TRBD1 as D (5 bases). V was pared by 5 bases and J by 3 bases, with 14 bases between. The CDR3 totals 15 residues. Germline V gene data show CDR1 as LGHDT and CDR2 as YNNKEL (reference sequence). The CDR3 here is CASSTEGAGGNTIYF. The CDR3 DNA follows: TGTGCCAGCAGCACCGAAGGGGCAGGTGGAAACACCATATATTTT.

V is TRBV3-1 and J is TRBJ2-1; weak D call: TRBD1 (6 bases). Germline V lookup: CDR1 LGHDT, CDR2 YNNKEL (reference sequence). The length of the CDR3 is 16 residues. V was trimmed by 5 bases and J by 4 bases, leaving 18 bases between them. As DNA, the CDR3 is TGTGCCAGCAGCTCTCTAGGGGGAGTCAAGTACAATGAGCAGTTCTTC. Translation: CASSSLGGVKYNEQFF.

This clonotype was seen many times. The chain recombines TRBV18 with TRBJ2-1; unclear D gene. The CDR3 extends over 14 amino acids. Between the trimmed V and J ends, which lost 3 bases and 0 bases, there was a span of 6 bases. CDR1 is KGHSH and CDR2 is LQKENI in the germline V gene. Here the CDR3 reads CASSPQSSYNEQFF. CDR3 sequence (DNA): TGTGCCAGCTCACCCCAGAGCTCCTACAATGAGCAGTTCTTC.

This sequence joins TRBV10-3 and TRBJ2-5; D is undetermined. Per the germline V gene, CDR1 is ENHRY and CDR2 is SYGVKD. The V end was cut by 2 bases, the J end by 0 bases, with 10 bases between. CDR3 length: 15 residues. CDR3: CAISEMFGDQETQYF. In nucleotides, the CDR3 is TGTGCCATCAGTGAGATGTTTGGGGACCAAGAGACCCAGTACTTC.

The chain uses TRBV20-1 and TRBJ2-7; unclear D gene. Germline-derived CDR1 and CDR2 are DFQATT and SNEGSKA (reference sequence). The germline V and J ends were trimmed by 1 base and 3 bases, with 7 bases remaining between them. The CDR3 totals 12 residues. The CDR3, as DNA: TGCAGTGCTAGAGCCCGGAACTACGAGCAGTACTTC. This codes for CSARARNYEQYF.

This clonotype was seen ten or more times. The chain uses TRBV12-3 or TRBV12-4 and TRBJ1-5; TRBD1 matches 9 bases. Losses at the gene ends were 6 bases for V and 3 bases for J; bases not matched to a gene: 3. CDR3 size: 14 residues. The CDR3 protein is CASRGTGTNQPQHF. CDR3 sequence (DNA): TGTGCCAGCAGGGGGACAGGGACCAATCAGCCCCAGCATTTT.

This clonotype came up many times. The chain joins TRBV9 to TRBJ2-1; D perhaps matches TRBD2 (7 bases). V shed 0 bases and J shed 4 bases, with 11 bases lying between them. Germline V CDR1 and CDR2: SGDLS, YYNGEE. The CDR3 is 15 amino acids. Here the CDR3 reads CASSVVGGGYNEQFF. The CDR3 region has the DNA TGTGCCAGCAGCGTAGTAGGGGGAGGGTACAATGAGCAGTTCTTC.

This clonotype was counted a few times. This sequence joins TRBV4-2 and TRBJ2-7, with TRBD2 matching 8 bases. With V trimmed by 2 bases and J by 0 bases, 6 bases remained unmatched. Germline V gives CDR1 LGHNA, CDR2 YNFKEQ. The CDR3 consists of 16 residues. The CDR3: CASSQSRGGPSYEQYF. In DNA form, the CDR3 reads TGTGCCAGCAGCCAATCCCGGGGGGGCCCCTCCTACGAGCAGTACTTC.

The rearrangement joins TRBV12-3 or TRBV12-4 to TRBJ1-3, with D uncertain. V lost 6 bases, J lost 1 base, and 7 bases lay in between. The CDR3 length is 13 residues. The CDR3 coding sequence is TGTGCCAGCAGACCCCGATCTGGAAACACCATATATTTT. This sequence encodes CASRPRSGNTIYF.

This chain links TRBV23-1 with TRBJ2-3; D possibly uses TRBD1 or TRBD2 (5 bases each). Being an ORF, TRBV23-1 has a function that is uncertain. V lost 6 bases and J 1 base, leaving 14 bases between the germline ends. The CDR3 loop spans 15 amino acids. CDR3 sequence: CASSHRTPCTDTQYF. Written as DNA, the CDR3 is TGCGCCAGCAGCCACAGGACTCCCTGCACAGATACGCAGTATTTT.